The clone carrying this TCR beta chain has at least ten counts. The sample is drawn from a study of patients and donors after allogeneic stem cell transplantation. TCRdb analysed the RT-PCR reads with MiXCR anew, one entry per CDR3 protein. The sample lists tens of thousands of distinct CDR3 sequences, approximately 6.2% occurring once. Germline V gene data show CDR1 as SGHVS and CDR2 as FQNEAQ. This CDR3 contains 15 residues. Trimming at V came to 6 bases and at J to 2 bases, leaving 4 bases not matched to a gene. The chain joins TRBV7-8 to TRBJ2-1; 10 bases are shared with TRBD2. The source is a human donor who was either an allogeneic HSCT recipient or a stem cell or donor lymphocyte infusion donor (not recorded which). It is not recorded whose cells these are; they may come from a transplant donor. Source material: blood, either unsorted or a sorted T cell fraction (not recorded which). In nucleotides, the CDR3 is TGTGCCAGCAGACCTACTAGCGGGGCCTACAATGAGCAGTTCTTC. It specifies CASRPTSGAYNEQFF.